This T cell receptor (beta chain) is from a study of shared clonotypes between healthy human individuals. The data were produced by immunoSEQ multiplex PCR, yet TCRdb's version contains in-frame clones alone and is incomplete. The table has 2 million to 2.5 million clones, just over 90% seen once. To note about this clone: Distinct nucleotide sequences in the sample also encode this CDR3.

The CDR3 is 12 amino acids. From germline, CDR1 is ENHRY and CDR2 SYGVKD. Trimming left V 5 bases short and J 3 bases short, with 8 bases between. The specimen was naive CD4+ T cells from PBMCs. Stated subset: CD45RA+ positively selected. This clonotype was sampled from a man aged 18 to 30 in good health. Some clones in this sample may be carry-over from other donors' samples. This sequence joins TRBV10-3 and TRBJ2-7; the D gene is possibly TRBD1 (5 bases). The CDR3 protein is CAISRDSYEQYF. CDR3 DNA sequence: TGTGCCATCAGTAGAGACAGCTACGAGCAGTACTTC.